This TCR beta chain was profiled in a study of blood T cell repertoires in COVID-19. The protocol was immunoSEQ multiplex PCR, while the TCRdb copy is restricted to in-frame clones and leaves out a portion. The table has under 150,000 clones, around four fifths seen once. V was pared by 2 bases and J by 2 bases, with 2 bases of the junction left unmatched. CDR1 SGHRS and CDR2 YFSETQ come from the germline V gene. This CDR3 region has 15 residues. This clone was counted a few times. Sequencing was done on a sample of peripheral blood. The TCR comes from a man aged 40-49 years with active or convalescent COVID-19. This sequence joins TRBV5-1 and TRBJ2-7; 12 nucleotides line up with TRBD2. This CDR3 is CASSLGLAGTYEQYF. The CDR3 coding sequence is TGCGCCAGCAGCTTAGGACTAGCGGGAACCTACGAGCAGTACTTC.